The clone carrying this TCR beta chain was picked up many times. Its antigen is undetermined. This sample is part of a study of early T cells in non-severe SARS-CoV-2 infection. Researchers tagged individual cDNA molecules with unique molecular identifiers. TCRdb passed the 5' RACE reads through MiXCR, listing each CDR3 protein once. The sample yields about 23,000 distinct CDR3 sequences, more than 4% seen once. Study observations and caveats: Sequences matched to VDJdb favored anti-spike CD8 responses, while private and CD4 specificities were missed.

Specimen: whole blood. The TCR sequence derives from an adult who was a healthcare worker with PCR-confirmed SARS-CoV-2 infection or an uninfected control (not recorded which).

In DNA, the CDR3 is TGCGCCAGCAGCTCGGTCCCATACACAGATACGCAGTATTTT. As protein: CASSSVPYTDTQYF. The V call is TRBV5-1, the J call TRBJ2-3; no definite D call. V gave up 3 bases and J gave up 2 bases, with 10 bases separating them. The germline V gene has CDR1 SGHRS and CDR2 YFSETQ. The length of the CDR3 is 14 residues.